The text below deals with one T cell receptor beta chain. TCRdb processed the RT-PCR reads anew with MiXCR; each CDR3 protein has one entry. This sample has around 150,000 distinct CDR3 sequences, with 30% to 45% found just once. V was clipped by 0 bases and J by 6 bases, with 9 bases between them. The CDR3 spans 13 residues. Germline lookup yields CDR1 SGDLS and CDR2 YYNGEE. This specimen belongs to a study of patients and donors after allogeneic stem cell transplantation. This chain connects TRBV9 to TRBJ1-1; no clear D. Source material: blood, either unsorted or a sorted T cell fraction (not recorded which). The TCR originated in a human donor who was either an allogeneic HSCT recipient or a stem cell or donor lymphocyte infusion donor (not recorded which). It is not recorded whose cells these are; they may come from a transplant donor. The CDR3, as DNA: TGTGCCAGCAGCGTAGCGGATGTCGCTGAAGCTTTCTTT. Its protein is CASSVADVAEAFF.